Listed below are T cell receptor beta chains from one sample, sequenced in a study of somatic mutations in cytotoxic T cells in rheumatoid arthritis. Generated by immunoSEQ multiplex PCR, the TCRdb table keeps only in-frame clones and is missing some. The sample lists about 6,400 clones, 72% seen once, with around 36% in the top ten. The sequencing sample was made of CD8+ T cells sorted from blood. These receptors all come from a woman in her 50s in good health. The CDR3 runs from the conserved cysteine through the conserved F or W. Fields, in order: D gene, J gene, clone size, V gene, CDR3 protein, CDR3 DNA. The D gene is left open where the match is weak. Only part of the rows carry a size: once, few, many, or a class if the clone is expanded.

>-|TRBJ2-3|once|TRBV18
CASSPPPAGGTDTQYF
TGTGCCAGCTCACCACCTCCGGCAGGGGGCACAGATACGCAGTATTTT
>TRBD2|TRBJ2-7|few|TRBV4-2
CASSQDTSGSYEQYF
TGTGCCAGCAGCCAAGATACTAGCGGCTCCTACGAGCAGTACTTC
>TRBD1|TRBJ2-3|-|TRBV7-9
CASSQGGTGSADTQYF
TGTGCCAGCAGCCAAGGTGGGACAGGGAGCGCAGATACGCAGTATTTT
>-|TRBJ2-7|-|TRBV27
CASSSPREPYEQYF
TGTGCCAGCAGCTCGCCACGAGAACCCTACGAGCAGTACTTC
>TRBD1|TRBJ1-1|-|TRBV9
CASSVEAGGHPNTEAFF
TGTGCCAGCAGCGTAGAGGCAGGGGGCCACCCGAACACTGAAGCTTTCTTT
>-|TRBJ2-5|-|TRBV7-7
CASSLGTIASKETQYF
TGTGCTAGCAGCTTAGGGACAATCGCCAGTAAAGAGACCCAGTACTTC
>-|TRBJ1-1|-|TRBV19
CASSMAAEAFF
TGTGCCAGTAGTATGGCAGCTGAAGCTTTCTTT
>TRBD1|TRBJ2-7|once|TRBV4-3
CASSQAIGTETYEQYF
TGCGCCAGCAGCCAAGCGATCGGGACAGAGACCTACGAGCAGTACTTC
>TRBD1|TRBJ2-3|-|TRBV11-2
CASSQGGTGSADTQYF
TGTGCCAGCAGCCAAGGTGGGACAGGGAGCGCAGATACGCAGTATTTT
>TRBD1|TRBJ1-2|-|TRBV9
CASSLGQGGYGYTF
TGTGCCAGCAGCCTTGGACAGGGTGGCTATGGCTACACCTTC
>-|TRBJ1-1|-|TRBV13
CASRSRTKLLNTEAFF
TGTGCCAGCAGATCGAGGACAAAATTACTGAACACTGAAGCTTTCTTT
>-|TRBJ1-2|few|TRBV5-5
CASNSDGDYGYTF
TGTGCCAGCAACTCAGACGGAGACTATGGCTACACCTTC
>-|TRBJ2-7|few|TRBV10-3
CAILSDRTYEQYF
TGTGCCATCCTCAGCGACAGGACATACGAGCAGTACTTC
>-|TRBJ1-3|-|TRBV29-1
CSATGSSGNTIYF
TGCAGCGCTACAGGGAGCTCTGGAAACACCATATATTTT
>TRBD1|TRBJ2-7|-|TRBV7-8
CASSLRRPGTGDYEQYF
TGTGCCAGCAGCTTACGTCGGCCCGGGACAGGGGATTACGAGCAGTACTTC
>TRBD1|TRBJ1-1|-|TRBV7-9
CASSPPGGMNTEAFF
TGTGCCAGCAGCCCCCCAGGGGGCATGAACACTGAAGCTTTCTTT
>-|TRBJ2-1|-|TRBV5-1
CASSLEVVGASSYNEQFF
TGCGCCAGCAGCTTGGAGGTGGTGGGGGCGAGCTCCTACAATGAGCAGTTCTTC
>TRBD2|TRBJ2-5|-|TRBV6-1
CANSGLAHETQYF
TGTGCCAACTCGGGACTAGCTCACGAGACCCAGTACTTC
>TRBD1|TRBJ2-7|-|TRBV2
CASRGDRGKPYEQYF
TGTGCCAGCAGGGGGGACAGGGGGAAACCCTACGAGCAGTACTTC
>-|TRBJ2-1|few|TRBV9
CASSRDLDSEQFF
TGTGCCAGCAGTCGGGACTTAGACTCTGAGCAGTTCTTC
>TRBD1|TRBJ2-7|few|TRBV9
CASSAGTGVREQYF
TGTGCCAGCAGCGCCGGGACAGGGGTTCGAGAGCAGTACTTC
>-|TRBJ1-2|-|TRBV25-1
CASSGQGYGYTF
TGTGCCAGCAGTGGTCAGGGGTATGGCTACACCTTC
>TRBD1|TRBJ1-1|-|TRBV6-1
CASRDRDRVNTEAFF
TGTGCCAGCAGGGACCGGGACAGGGTCAACACTGAAGCTTTCTTT
>-|TRBJ1-2|-|TRBV29-1
CSVGAGPYGYTF
TGCAGCGTTGGGGCAGGGCCATATGGCTACACCTTC
>TRBD1|TRBJ1-4|-|TRBV5-5
CASSLSLGQGATNEKLFF
TGTGCCAGCAGCTTGTCCCTCGGACAGGGGGCAACTAATGAAAAACTGTTTTTT
>-|TRBJ1-2|-|TRBV9
CASSDWGGNGYTF
TGTGCCAGCAGCGATTGGGGCGGGAATGGCTACACCTTC
>TRBD2|TRBJ2-1|-|TRBV2
CASRQAGGVYNEQFF
TGTGCCAGCCGTCAAGCGGGGGGGGTTTACAATGAGCAGTTCTTC
>-|TRBJ2-6|medium-sized|TRBV4-3
CASSQDAGTGANVLTF
TGCGCCAGCAGCCAAGATGCGGGGACTGGGGCCAACGTCCTGACTTTC
>TRBD2|TRBJ2-1|-|TRBV6-4
CASSVFPTSGGTYNEQFF
TGTGCCAGCAGTGTTTTCCCGACTAGCGGGGGTACCTACAATGAGCAGTTCTTC